The entry that follows covers one TCR beta chain sequence. These data originate in a study of blood T cell repertoires in COVID-19. Whole-study context: Acute-phase and convalescent COVID-19 samples originated in the United States, Italy and Spain.

Here immunoSEQ multiplex PCR was the method, and the copy in TCRdb shows in-frame clones only, minus some. The sample consists of tens of thousands of clones, roughly 90% of them appearing once. The sequenced material came from peripheral blood. The receptor comes from a human donor in a cohort sampled during active COVID-19.

CDR3 sequence (DNA): TGTGCCAGCAGTACCGGGAACACCATATATTTT. Protein product: CASSTGNTIYF. This sequence joins TRBV28 and TRBJ1-3; D not resolved. V was pared by 5 bases and J by 7 bases, with 6 bases between. Per the germline V gene, CDR1 is MDHEN and CDR2 is SYDVKM. The CDR3 sequence is 11 residues long.